Described below is a single TCR beta chain sequence and its context. Its antigen is not known. TCRdb ran MiXCR on the reads and lists one entry per CDR3 protein. This repertoire shows some 480,000 distinct CDR3 sequences, 30% to 35% found once; its top ten account for roughly a sixth. The sample originates from a study of T cell repertoires in cytomegalovirus infection. V was pared by 6 bases and J by 4 bases, with 6 bases of the junction left unmatched. Germline CDR1 reads SGHRS; CDR2 reads YFSETQ. The CDR3 is 13 residues long. This clonotype was obtained from a human donor in good health (CMV status not recorded). Some clones in this sample may be carry-over from other donors' samples. The rearrangement links TRBV5-1 to TRBJ1-1; 7 nucleotides align to TRBD1. The sequencing used cultured PBMCs, collected from culture after CMV antigen stimulation. Here the CDR3 reads CASTSQGGTEAFF. CDR3 DNA sequence: TGCGCCAGCACCTCGCAGGGGGGCACTGAAGCTTTCTTT.